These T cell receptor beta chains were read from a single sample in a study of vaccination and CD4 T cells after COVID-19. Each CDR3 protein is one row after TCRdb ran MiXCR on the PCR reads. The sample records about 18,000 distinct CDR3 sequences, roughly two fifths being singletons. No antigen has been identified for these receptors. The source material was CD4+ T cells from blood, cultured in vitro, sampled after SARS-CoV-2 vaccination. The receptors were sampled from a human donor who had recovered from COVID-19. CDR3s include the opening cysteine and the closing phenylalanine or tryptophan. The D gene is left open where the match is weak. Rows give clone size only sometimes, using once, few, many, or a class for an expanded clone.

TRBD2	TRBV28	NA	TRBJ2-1	TGTGCCAGCACCGGGGGGGGGTTGAGTGAGCAGTTCTTC	CASTGGGLSEQFF
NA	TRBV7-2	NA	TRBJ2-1	TGTGCCAGCAGCCCGGATAGCTCCTACAATGAGCAGTTCTTC	CASSPDSSYNEQFF
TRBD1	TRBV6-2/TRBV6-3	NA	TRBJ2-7	TGTGCCAGCAGTTCCCAAGGGACAGGGTCCTACGAGCAGTACTTC	CASSSQGTGSYEQYF
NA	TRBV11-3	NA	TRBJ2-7	TGTGCCAGCAGCTCCCGGGACGGCTCCTACGAGCAGTACTTC	CASSSRDGSYEQYF
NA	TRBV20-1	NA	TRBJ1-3	TGCAGTGCTCCTAGCTCTGGAAACACCATATATTTT	CSAPSSGNTIYF
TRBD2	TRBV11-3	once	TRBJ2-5	TGTGCCAGCAGCTTAGCCGGGACTAGCGGGAGCACCCAGTACTTC	CASSLAGTSGSTQYF
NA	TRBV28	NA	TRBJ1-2	TGTGTCAGCAGCACGAACCTGGGGAAGGGCGGCTACACCTTC	CVSSTNLGKGGYTF
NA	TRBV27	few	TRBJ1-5	TGTGCCAGCAGTTTATCCCGCAACACAAATCAGCCCCAGCATTTT	CASSLSRNTNQPQHF
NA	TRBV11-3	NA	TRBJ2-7	TGTGCCAGCAGCAGAGACATTAGCGACGGGGGCTCCTACGAGCAGTACTTC	CASSRDISDGGSYEQYF
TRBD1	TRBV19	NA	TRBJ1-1	TGTGCCAGTAGTGGGACAGTGGGCACTGAAGCTTTCTTT	CASSGTVGTEAFF
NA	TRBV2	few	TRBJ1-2	TGTGCCAGCAGTCCCAGAGACAGGCCAGCTAACTATGGCTACACCTTC	CASSPRDRPANYGYTF
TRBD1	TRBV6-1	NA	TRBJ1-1	TGTGCCAGCAGCCAACAGGGGGGCATAATTACTGAAGCTTTCTTT	CASSQQGGIITEAFF
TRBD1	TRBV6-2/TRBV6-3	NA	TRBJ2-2	TGTGCCAGCGACAGGGTTCTCACCGGGGAGCTGTTTTTT	CASDRVLTGELFF
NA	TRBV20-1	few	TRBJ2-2	TGCAGTGCCCGGAGGAGCGGATACACCGGGGAGCTGTTTTTT	CSARRSGYTGELFF
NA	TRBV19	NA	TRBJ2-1	TGTGCCAGTTCCCCCCGCAGGAGCTCCTACAATGAGCAGTTCTTC	CASSPRRSSYNEQFF
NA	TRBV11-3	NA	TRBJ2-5	TGTGCCAGCAGCCCCGACCTTGACCAAGAGACCCAGTACTTC	CASSPDLDQETQYF
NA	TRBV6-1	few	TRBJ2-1	TGTGCCAGCAGTCAACTGAGCCATGAGCAGTTCTTC	CASSQLSHEQFF
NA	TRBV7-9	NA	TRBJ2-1	TGTGCCAGCAGCTTCCGTGTCCATGAGCAGTTCTTC	CASSFRVHEQFF
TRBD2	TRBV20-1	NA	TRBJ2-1	TGCAGTGCTAGAGCGACTAGCGGGAGTTACAATGAGCAGTTCTTC	CSARATSGSYNEQFF
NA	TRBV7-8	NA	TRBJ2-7	TGTGCCAGCAGCCCAATAAGCTCCTACGAGCAGTACTTC	CASSPISSYEQYF